This TCR beta chain was sequenced during a study of T cells expressing NK-cell markers. At the level of the study: Among the eight sequenced donors, seven tested HCMV-seropositive and one tested seronegative.

After re-calling the 5' RACE reads, TCRdb lists one entry per CDR3 protein, DNA absent. The sample data list 300,000 or so distinct CDR3 sequences. General observations from the study: The CD3+CD56-NKG2C+ fraction was also led by these clonotypes in a few donors. Five to seven of the donors carried dominant NKG2C+ clonotypes that took up about 1.0-7.5% of their CD8+ T cells. Nothing established the HCMV specificity of expanded NKG2C+ T cell clones.

This CDR3 has 14 amino acids. Comments on this clonotype: No antigen is known for it.

The chain recombines TRBV12-3 or TRBV12-4 with TRBJ1-5; TCRdb's D call, TRBD1, is unchecked because there is no DNA. The sequenced sample was blood T cells: a sorted CD56 or NKG2C T cell subset, CD4+ or CD8+ T cells, or bulk PBMC T cells (not recorded which). The clonotype originates from a woman between 18 and 70 years old in good health. CDR3: CASSHDRGNQPQHF.